The clone carrying this T cell receptor (beta chain) showed up just once. V was pared by 2 bases and J by 4 bases, with 9 bases between. CDR3 length: 14 residues. The germline V gene encodes CDR1 LGHNA and CDR2 YNFKEQ. This specimen comes from a study of blood T cell repertoires in COVID-19. About the research overall: T cells, B-cell-depleted T cells, or PBMCs provided the cDNA or gDNA that served as material.

Under the authors' procedure: Amplification from reference gene primers served as the basis for estimated nucleated cell counts. TCRdb keeps only in-frame clones here, not all; method: immunoSEQ multiplex PCR. For V, J and clone size, that table is used; D and trimming come from the DNA. This sample has 200,000 to 250,000 clones; approximately 80% occur once, and the top ten carry under 2%. The sequence was obtained from an elderly woman with acute or convalescent COVID-19. The sample comprised peripheral blood. The chain is built from TRBV4-2 and TRBJ1-5; TRBD1 might be the D (5 bases). The CDR3 DNA reads TGTGCCAGCAGCCAATCCGCAGGGAATCAGCCCCAGCATTTT. This encodes CASSQSAGNQPQHF.